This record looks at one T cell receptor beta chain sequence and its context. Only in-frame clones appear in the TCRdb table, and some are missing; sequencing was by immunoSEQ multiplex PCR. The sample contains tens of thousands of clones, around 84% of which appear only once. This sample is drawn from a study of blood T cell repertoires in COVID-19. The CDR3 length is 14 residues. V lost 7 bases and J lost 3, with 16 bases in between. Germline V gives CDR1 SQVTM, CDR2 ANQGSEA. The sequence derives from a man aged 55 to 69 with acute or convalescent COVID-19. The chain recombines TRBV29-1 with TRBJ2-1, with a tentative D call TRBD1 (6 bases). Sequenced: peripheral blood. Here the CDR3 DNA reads TGCAGCGGTAAAACCGGGACAAACTACAATGAGCAGTTCTTC. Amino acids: CSGKTGTNYNEQFF.